Listed here is a single TCR beta chain. The antigen remains undetermined. Sequencing was performed with immunoSEQ multiplex PCR; in TCRdb, only in-frame clones are kept and a portion is missing. The sample yields approximately 470,000 clones, around four fifths seen once. These data are taken from a study of shared clonotypes between healthy human individuals. Study-wide context: The cohort had a couple of women and a few men, ages 18 to 49.

Regarding the study as a whole: Sampling involved blood alone; tissue repertoires likely differ.

In unsorted samples, genomic DNA was obtained using 90 million to 95 million PBMCs. The CDR3 has 13 residues. The V end was cut by 2 bases, the J end by 7 bases, with 9 bases between. Germline CDR1 SGHTA, CDR2 FQGNSA. Sequencing input: PBMCs. The chain employs TRBV7-2 and TRBJ1-5; D remains unclear. The clonotype comes from a woman aged 40 to 50 in good health. Some clones in this sample may be carry-over from other donors' samples. CDR3 in amino acids: CASSLPLTQPQHF. The CDR3 nucleotides read TGTGCCAGCAGCTTACCCTTGACCCAGCCCCAGCATTTT.